The rows below give T cell receptor beta chains drawn from one sample of a study of T cell repertoires in cytomegalovirus infection. One entry per CDR3 protein results from TCRdb running MiXCR on the reads. Of under 850,000 distinct CDR3 sequences in the sample, 35% were seen once. Sequenced material: PBMCs. Every receptor here comes from a human donor in good health (CMV status not recorded). Some clones in this sample may be carry-over from other donors' samples. CDR3s include the opening cysteine and the closing phenylalanine or tryptophan. Each record gives: clone size, J gene, V gene, D gene, CDR3 protein, CDR3 DNA. A D gene is named only where the DNA matches it firmly. Size is stated for part of the rows, as once, few or many counts, or as a class when the clone is expanded.

>-|TRBJ2-1|TRBV15|-
CATSRDAPPPASPYNEQFF
TGTGCCACCAGCAGAGATGCCCCCCCCCCTGCCAGCCCCTACAATGAGCAGTTCTTC
>-|TRBJ1-1|TRBV12-3/TRBV12-4|TRBD1
CASSLGQGPRRVF
TGTGCCAGCAGTTTGGGACAGGGGCCCCGGCGGGTCTTT
>many|TRBJ2-7|TRBV7-2|TRBD2
CASSLPPAGEPIYEQYF
TGTGCCAGCAGCTTACCCCCTGCGGGAGAACCTATCTACGAGCAGTACTTC
>few|TRBJ2-3|TRBV7-9|-
CASIEGGVTDTQYF
TGTGCCAGCATCGAAGGGGGAGTCACAGATACGCAGTATTTT
>once|TRBJ2-3|TRBV7-6|-
CDSSLGVFHTDTQYF
TGTGACAGCAGCTTAGGTGTCTTTCACACAGATACGCAGTATTTT
>-|TRBJ1-3|TRBV7-8|TRBD1
CASSFGTGTSGNTIYF
TGTGCCAGCAGCTTTGGGACAGGGACCTCTGGAAACACCATATATTTT
>-|TRBJ1-4|TRBV15|-
CATSEQDREKLFF
TGTGCCACCAGCGAGCAAGACAGGGAAAAACTGTTTTTT
>-|TRBJ1-6|TRBV9|-
CASSVDRGSPLHF
TGTGCCAGCAGCGTAGACCGGGGTTCACCCCTCCACTTT
>-|TRBJ2-3|TRBV20-1|-
CSEIRTDTQYF
TGCAGCGAGATCCGGACAGATACGCAGTATTTT
>few|TRBJ2-7|TRBV7-6|TRBD2
CASSLERGLAGGEQYF
TGTGCCAGCAGCTTAGAGAGAGGACTAGCGGGAGGCGAGCAGTACTTC
>-|TRBJ1-1|TRBV7-6|-
CASSVGDGAEAFF
TGTGCCAGCAGTGTGGGGGACGGGGCTGAAGCTTTCTTT
>-|TRBJ1-1|TRBV12-3/TRBV12-4|-
CASSSRGLRTEAFF
TGTGCCAGCAGTTCGAGGGGTCTGAGGACTGAAGCTTTCTTT
>-|TRBJ1-5|TRBV7-2|-
CASSLLGAEYSNQPQHF
TGTGCCAGCAGCCTACTGGGGGCGGAATATAGCAATCAGCCCCAGCATTTT
>few|TRBJ2-7|TRBV7-9|TRBD1
CASSALGQVEYEQYF
TGTGCCAGCAGCGCTCTGGGACAGGTCGAGTACGAGCAGTACTTC
>-|TRBJ2-2|TRBV7-6|-
CASSLARAGRGGELFF
TGTGCCAGCAGCTTAGCCAGAGCGGGTCGTGGCGGGGAGCTGTTTTTT
>-|TRBJ2-6|TRBV28|-
CASSYPTHGRGTGANVLTF
TGTGCCAGCAGTTACCCGACCCACGGACGGGGAACTGGGGCCAACGTCCTGACTTTC
>-|TRBJ2-2|TRBV19|-
CASRRLRDTPNTGELFF
TGTGCCAGTAGGAGACTTCGGGACACCCCGAACACCGGGGAGCTGTTTTTT
>few|TRBJ1-5|TRBV11-2|-
CASSLTPSQPQHF
TGTGCCAGCAGCTTGACCCCCTCCCAGCCCCAGCATTTT
>few|TRBJ1-6|TRBV10-2|TRBD1
CASSETTGVNNSPLHF
TGCGCCAGCAGCGAAACGACAGGGGTGAATAATTCACCCCTCCACTTT
>-|TRBJ2-7|TRBV10-3|-
CAISDYESANYEQYF
TGTGCCATCAGTGATTACGAGTCCGCCAACTACGAGCAGTACTTC
>few|TRBJ2-7|TRBV11-2|-
CASSVDIPAWAYEQYF
TGTGCCAGCAGCGTGGACATCCCCGCCTGGGCCTACGAGCAGTACTTC
>few|TRBJ2-4|TRBV20-1|TRBD1
CSAPRDRKNIQYF
TGCAGTGCTCCCCGGGACAGAAAAAACATTCAGTACTTC
>many|TRBJ2-1|TRBV15|TRBD2
CATSRDSRETNEQFF
TGTGCCACCAGCAGAGACTCGCGGGAGACGAATGAGCAGTTCTTC
>-|TRBJ1-3|TRBV28|-
CASTLAGAHFSGNTIYF
TGTGCCAGCACCCTCGCGGGGGCCCATTTCTCTGGAAACACCATATATTTT
>-|TRBJ2-5|TRBV18|-
CASSPLVAGETQYF
TGTGCCAGCTCACCACTCGTCGCCGGAGAGACCCAGTACTTC
>-|TRBJ2-5|TRBV7-6|-
CSSSDEVVQTQYF
TGTTCCAGCAGCGACGAGGTTGTGCAGACCCAGTACTTC
>-|TRBJ2-4|TRBV4-2|TRBD2
CASSSSGGDIQYF
TGTGCCAGCAGCTCTAGCGGGGGGGACATTCAGTACTTC